This T cell receptor beta chain was recovered during a study of shared clonotypes between healthy human individuals. Clones were sequenced by immunoSEQ multiplex PCR, and TCRdb holds only the in-frame ones, with some missing. The table includes roughly 2.4 million clones, about 94% detected once. Germline V CDR1 and CDR2: MNHNS, SASEGT. J was trimmed by 4 bases and V by 1 base; bases with no gene match: 12. The length of the CDR3 is 19 residues. Donors had no recently reported acute infections or vaccinations and were HIV-negative. Sequencing was carried out using naive CD4+ T cells sorted from blood. The subset is: CD45RA+ positively selected. This sequence originates from a man younger than 30 in good health. The gene calls are TRBV6-1 and TRBJ2-5, with TRBD2 identical over 13 bases. The CDR3 DNA is TGTGCCAGCAGTGAAGGTCCGTATACTAGCGGGGGGGCCGCAGAGACCCAGTACTTC. Translation: CASSEGPYTSGGAAETQYF.